The text below deals with one T cell receptor (beta chain). Produced via immunoSEQ multiplex PCR; TCRdb's table is partial and in-frame only. The sample gives about 370,000 clones, more than 80% of which show up once; approximately 3% is in the top ten. The data were taken from a study of blood T cell repertoires in COVID-19. This CDR3 has 15 residues. Germline assignment: CDR1 SNHLY and CDR2 FYNNEI. V lost 5 bases and J lost 1; bases outside the gene matches: 3. The sequencing sample was made of peripheral blood. The chain recombines TRBV2 with TRBJ1-3, with 9 bases aligning to TRBD1. The sequence was obtained from a woman in her 30s with COVID-19, enrolled during active disease. CDR3 residues: CASSSGQGSGNTIYF. The CDR3 DNA follows: TGTGCCAGCAGTTCCGGACAGGGGTCTGGAAACACCATATATTTT.